What follows is one T cell receptor beta chain and its context. The antigen is undetermined. Trimming left V 6 bases short and J 0 bases short, with 15 bases between. The CDR3 extends over 16 amino acids. CDR1 is LNHDA and CDR2 is SQIVND in the germline V gene (reference sequence). This sample was included in a study of T cell responses to AZD1222 COVID-19 vaccine. Study observations and caveats: Without day 14 samples, only post-peak T cell repertoires were studied.

Data came from immunoSEQ multiplex PCR; TCRdb stores just in-frame clones and leaves some out. The repertoire consists of around 100,000 clones, with about 88% occurring once and the leading ten covering 1.8%. The chain uses TRBV19 and TRBJ2-4, with D perhaps matching TRBD1 (6 bases). The origin of this receptor is an adult in good health. The material sequenced was peripheral blood, taken on day 0 of AZD1222 vaccination. CDR3 in DNA: TGTGCCAGTAGCCCGACAGGCGATCGAGCCAAAAACATTCAGTACTTC. Protein product: CASSPTGDRAKNIQYF.